These 21 T cell receptor beta chains share one sample of origin, sequenced in a study of CD8 T cells in ankylosing spondylitis. Whole-study findings and limits: Roughly 8 highly homologous variants made up a TCR beta motif, and this motif appeared characteristic of ankylosing spondylitis blood.

TCRdb re-called the 5' RACE reads with MiXCR, one entry per CDR3 protein. The sample records approximately 500,000 distinct CDR3 sequences, roughly an eighth being singletons. No antigen has been assigned to these receptors. The source material was blood, either unsorted or a sorted T cell fraction (not recorded which). These receptors were obtained from a male donor with ankylosing spondylitis.

This clonotype was seen many times. CDR3 bases: TGCAGCGTTGAAGGGACTAGCGGGAGCGATGAGCAGTTCTTC. Protein: CSVEGTSGSDEQFF. V is TRBV29-1 and J is TRBJ2-1; the match to TRBD2 covers 13 bases. V shed 1 base, J shed 8 bases, and the junction held 2 bases outside the gene matches. Germline-derived CDR1 and CDR2 are SQVTM and ANQGSEA. The CDR3 runs 14 residues.

At least ten counts were recorded for this clonotype. V usage is TRBV5-1 and J usage is TRBJ2-7; D is ambiguous. With 6 bases removed from V and 0 bases from J, the gap between germline ends came to 13 bases. The CDR3 has 14 residues. CDR1 and CDR2 from the germline V gene are SGHRS and YFSETQ. CDR3 sequence reads: CASTLDGNSYEQYF. Written as DNA, the CDR3 is TGCGCCAGCACCTTAGACGGAAACTCCTACGAGCAGTACTTC.

The gene calls are TRBV5-1 and TRBJ2-7; 9 nucleotides line up with TRBD1. Germline lookup yields CDR1 SGHRS and CDR2 YFSETQ. J was trimmed by 3 bases and V by 4 bases; bases with no gene match: 8. The CDR3 loop spans 15 amino acids. The CDR3 coding sequence is TGCGCCAGCAGCGCGCAACAGGGGGCCGGCTACGAGCAGTACTTC. Protein: CASSAQQGAGYEQYF.

This clonotype has just a few counts. This sequence joins TRBV14 and TRBJ2-2; D might be TRBD2 (6 bases). CDR1 is SGHDN, CDR2 FVKESK, per germline. The CDR3 has 16 residues. V was trimmed by 1 base and J by 3 bases, leaving 12 bases between them. CDR3 DNA: TGTGCCAGCAGCCAAGCCGCGGGAATCGACACCGGGGAGCTGTTTTTT. Its translation is CASSQAAGIDTGELFF. The full variable domain, completed using reference TRBV14 and TRBJ2-2, is EAGVTQFPSHSVIEKGQTVTLRCDPISGHDNLYWYRRVMGKEIKFLLHFVKESKQDESGMPNNRFLAERTGGTYSTLKVQPAELEDSGVYFCASSQAAGIDTGELFFGEGSRLTVL.

This clonotype has a handful of counts. This rearrangement joins TRBV20-1 to TRBJ2-1; D not resolved. V was cut by 3 bases and J by 0 bases, with 9 bases left in between. The CDR3 consists of 14 residues. Germline V lookup: CDR1 DFQATT, CDR2 SNEGSKA (reference sequence). This CDR3 reads CSASGPDSYNEQFF. CDR3 in DNA: TGCAGTGCTAGTGGGCCGGACTCCTACAATGAGCAGTTCTTC.

V and J are TRBV11-2 and TRBJ2-5; 13 nucleotides agree with TRBD2. V gave up 2 bases and J gave up 5 bases; unmatched junction bases: 8. The CDR3 has 17 residues. Germline CDR1 and CDR2: SGHAT and FQNNGV. CDR3 sequence: CASSLRTSGRRGETQYF. Here the CDR3 DNA reads TGTGCCAGCAGCTTACGGACTAGCGGGAGAAGAGGGGAGACCCAGTACTTC.

This clonotype turned up a few times. The chain uses TRBV20-1 and TRBJ2-1; tentative D call: TRBD2 (5 bases). The length of the CDR3 is 11 residues. V lost 7 bases, J lost 9 bases, and 13 bases lay in between. CDR1 and CDR2 from the germline V gene are DFQATT and SNEGSKA (reference sequence). The CDR3 is CSESRSGEQFF. In DNA, the CDR3 is TGCAGTGAGTCTAGAAGCGGTGAGCAGTTCTTC.

This chain uses TRBV28 with TRBJ2-3; 9 nucleotides align to TRBD2. Germline V gene sequence: CDR1 MDHEN, CDR2 SYDVKM. Trimming at V came to 6 bases and at J to 3 bases, leaving 7 bases not matched to a gene. The CDR3 extends over 15 amino acids. The CDR3 reads CASSQSGRKTDTQYF. Here the CDR3 DNA reads TGTGCCAGCAGCCAGAGCGGGAGGAAAACAGATACGCAGTATTTT.

The chain employs TRBV10-1 and TRBJ2-3, with D maybe TRBD2 (5 bases). Trimming stripped 2 bases from V and 5 bases from J, with 14 bases between. The CDR3 is 15 amino acids. Germline CDR1 WNHNN, CDR2 SYGVQD (reference sequence). Here the CDR3 reads CASSEPTAAGDTQYF. For the CDR3, the DNA is TGCGCCAGCAGTGAGCCGACGGCGGCGGGAGATACGCAGTATTTT.

The rearrangement uses TRBV4-1 and TRBJ2-1; D uncertain. Germline CDR1 is MGHRA and CDR2 is YSYEKL. The CDR3 extends over 15 amino acids. V gave up 4 bases and J gave up 0 bases, with 10 bases separating them. CDR3 amino acids: CASSRGPDSYNEQFF. DNA for the CDR3: TGCGCCAGCAGCCGTGGGCCTGACTCCTACAATGAGCAGTTCTTC.

J is TRBJ2-2 and V is TRBV3-1, with TRBD1 matching over 11 bases. CDR3 size: 16 residues. V lost 2 bases to trimming and J lost 5 bases; unmatched junction nucleotides: 4. CDR1 and CDR2 (germline): LGHDT, YNNKEL (reference sequence). CDR3 protein: CASSQHGTGGTGELFF. DNA of the CDR3: TGTGCCAGCAGCCAACACGGGACAGGGGGTACCGGGGAGCTGTTTTTT. The entire variable domain, with the rest obtained from reference TRBV3-1 and TRBJ2-2, is as follows: DTAVSQTPKYLVTQMGNDKSIKCEQNLGHDTMYWYKQDSKKFLKIMFSYNNKELIINETVPNRFSPKSPDKAHLNLHINSLELGDSAVYFCASSQHGTGGTGELFFGEGSRLTVL.

This clonotype has more than one count but fewer than ten. This rearrangement joins TRBV6-5 to TRBJ1-4, with 7 nucleotides matching TRBD1. With V trimmed by 2 bases and J by 0 bases, 0 bases remained unmatched. CDR1 and CDR2 from the germline V gene are MNHEY and SVGAGI. This CDR3 comprises 15 residues. In DNA form, the CDR3 reads TGTGCCAGCAGTTACGGGACAGCAACTAATGAAAAACTGTTTTTT. Protein: CASSYGTATNEKLFF.

This clonotype was seen only a few times. The DNA for the CDR3 is TGCGCCAGCAGCTTGGGCGTAGAACGTGGGGCCAACGTCCTGACTTTC. Its protein product is CASSLGVERGANVLTF. The chain employs TRBV5-1 and TRBJ2-6; D is unresolved. Trimming pared 0 bases from V and 3 bases from J, leaving 10 bases between. The germline gives CDR1 SGHRS, CDR2 YFSETQ. This CDR3 contains 16 residues. The variable domain in full, with the rest retrieved from reference TRBV5-1 and TRBJ2-6, is KAGVTQTPRYLIKTRGQQVTLSCSPISGHRSVSWYQQTPGQGLQFLFEYFSETQRNKGNFPGRFSGRQFSNSRSEMNVSTLELGDSALYLCASSLGVERGANVLTFGAGSRLTVL.

This clonotype was seen repeatedly, ten times or more. The chain is built from TRBV27 and TRBJ2-7, with D uncertain. The CDR3 has 15 residues. Germline V gene lookup returns CDR1 MNHEY and CDR2 SMNVEV (reference sequence). The V and J ends lost 6 bases and 2 bases respectively, with 17 bases between them. The CDR3 here is CASRTRTQTPYEQYF. CDR3 in DNA: TGTGCCAGCAGAACCCGGACGCAGACACCCTACGAGCAGTACTTC.

CDR3 coding DNA: TGTGCCAGCAGTTTGGGGAACAGGGGGAGAGATCAGCCCCAGCATTTT. It is translated as CASSLGNRGRDQPQHF. The V and J genes are TRBV12-3 or TRBV12-4 and TRBJ1-5, with 8 nucleotides matching TRBD1. J gave up 5 bases and V 3 bases, and 9 bases lay outside the gene matches. This CDR3 is built from 16 residues.

J is TRBJ2-7 and V is TRBV12-3 or TRBV12-4; possibly TRBD2 for D (5 bases). The CDR3 length is 15 residues. Trimming took 0 bases from V and 2 from J, leaving 11 bases between them. CDR3 bases: TGTGCCAGCAGTTTAGCGCTAAGCGGAGCCTACGAGCAGTACTTC. This translates into CASSLALSGAYEQYF.

This clonotype has just a few counts. The V gene is TRBV6-5, the J gene TRBJ1-4, with 9 bases identical to TRBD1. CDR3 length: 17 residues. Per germline, CDR1 MNHEY and CDR2 SVGAGI. After removal of 2 bases from V and 2 bases from J, the junction contained 6 bases not matched to a gene. The CDR3 protein is CASSYKSTGGTNEKLFF. CDR3 sequence (DNA): TGTGCCAGCAGTTACAAGAGTACAGGGGGCACTAATGAAAAACTGTTTTTT.

V is TRBV11-2 and J is TRBJ2-7; TRBD1 might be the D (8 bases). The V end lost 7 bases, the J end lost 2 bases, and 18 bases lay between the germline ends. Looked up from germline, CDR1 is SGHAT and CDR2 is FQNNGV. There are 15 residues in the CDR3. This CDR3 is CASMGGDRTPYEQYF. Written as DNA, the CDR3 is TGTGCCAGCATGGGGGGGGACAGGACCCCCTACGAGCAGTACTTC.

This clonotype was detected a few times. V and J are TRBV12-3 or TRBV12-4 and TRBJ2-2; 10 positions match TRBD1. The length of the CDR3 is 14 residues. V lost 6 bases, J lost 4 bases, and 2 bases stayed unmatched. The CDR3 here is CASRGQGLTGELFF. Written as DNA, the CDR3 is TGTGCCAGCAGGGGACAGGGGCTCACCGGGGAGCTGTTTTTT.

The V gene is TRBV5-1, the J gene TRBJ2-1; perhaps D is TRBD1 or TRBD2 (5 bases each). Trimming removed 0 bases from V and 6 bases from J, with 19 bases in between. The CDR3 loop spans 17 amino acids. Germline V gives CDR1 SGHRS, CDR2 YFSETQ. The CDR3 is CASSLVPPRAGGNEQFF. DNA of the CDR3: TGCGCCAGCAGCTTGGTCCCTCCCAGGGCTGGAGGCAATGAGCAGTTCTTC.

This sequence joins TRBV27 and TRBJ2-1; 13 bases align to TRBD2. Germline V lookup: CDR1 MNHEY, CDR2 SMNVEV (reference sequence). V shed 4 bases and J 6 bases; nucleotides not matched to a gene: 18. CDR3 length: 20 residues. CDR3: CASSYPRPTSGRPVPNEQFF. The CDR3, as DNA: TGTGCCAGCAGTTACCCACGCCCGACTAGCGGGAGGCCGGTACCCAATGAGCAGTTCTTC.